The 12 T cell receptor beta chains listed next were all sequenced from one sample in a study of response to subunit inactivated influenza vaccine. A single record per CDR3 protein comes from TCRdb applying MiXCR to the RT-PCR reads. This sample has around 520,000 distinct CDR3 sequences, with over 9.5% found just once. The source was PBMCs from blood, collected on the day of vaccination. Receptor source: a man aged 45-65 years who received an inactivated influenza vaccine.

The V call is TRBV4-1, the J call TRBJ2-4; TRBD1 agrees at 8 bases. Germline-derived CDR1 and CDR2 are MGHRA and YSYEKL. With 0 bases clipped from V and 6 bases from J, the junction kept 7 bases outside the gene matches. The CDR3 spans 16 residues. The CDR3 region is CASSQDRTGSRNIQYF. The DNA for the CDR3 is TGCGCCAGCAGCCAAGATCGGACAGGGTCGAGAAACATTCAGTACTTC.

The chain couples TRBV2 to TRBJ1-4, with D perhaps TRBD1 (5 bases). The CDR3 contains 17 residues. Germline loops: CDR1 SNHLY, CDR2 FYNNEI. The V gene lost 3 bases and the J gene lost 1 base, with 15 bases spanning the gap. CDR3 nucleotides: TGTGCCAGCAGTGAGTGGGGCAAGGCTTTAACTAATGAAAAACTGTTTTTT. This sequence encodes CASSEWGKALTNEKLFF.

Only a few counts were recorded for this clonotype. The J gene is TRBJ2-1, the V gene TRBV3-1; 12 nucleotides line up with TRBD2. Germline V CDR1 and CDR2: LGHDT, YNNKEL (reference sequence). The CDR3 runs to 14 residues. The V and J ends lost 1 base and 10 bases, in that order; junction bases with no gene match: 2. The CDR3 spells CASSQGLAGVEQFF. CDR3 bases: TGTGCCAGCAGCCAAGGACTAGCGGGAGTCGAGCAGTTCTTC.

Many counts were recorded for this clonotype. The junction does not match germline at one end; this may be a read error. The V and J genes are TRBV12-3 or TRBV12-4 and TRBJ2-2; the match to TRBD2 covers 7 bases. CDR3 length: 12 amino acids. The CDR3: CADGGNTWELFF. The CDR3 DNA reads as TGTGCCGACGGGGGGAACACCTGGGAGCTGTTTTTT.

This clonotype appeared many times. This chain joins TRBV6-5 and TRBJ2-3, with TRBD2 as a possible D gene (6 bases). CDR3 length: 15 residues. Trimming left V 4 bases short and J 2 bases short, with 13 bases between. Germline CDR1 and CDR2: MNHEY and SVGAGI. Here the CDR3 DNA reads TGTGCCAGCAGTTCACTCGGGACTCTCACAGATACGCAGTATTTT. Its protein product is CASSSLGTLTDTQYF.

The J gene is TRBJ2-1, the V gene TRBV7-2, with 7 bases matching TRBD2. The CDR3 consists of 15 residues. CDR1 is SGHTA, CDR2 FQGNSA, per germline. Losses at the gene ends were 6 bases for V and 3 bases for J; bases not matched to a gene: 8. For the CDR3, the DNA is TGTGCCAGCAGTGGAGCGGGATTGCGCTACAATGAGCAGTTCTTC. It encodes CASSGAGLRYNEQFF.

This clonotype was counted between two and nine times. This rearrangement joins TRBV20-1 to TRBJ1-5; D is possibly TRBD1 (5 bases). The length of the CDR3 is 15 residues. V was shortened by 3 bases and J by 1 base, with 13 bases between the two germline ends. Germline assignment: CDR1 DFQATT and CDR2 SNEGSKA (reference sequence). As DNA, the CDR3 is TGCAGTGCTAGTCTGAGGGGTCAGAGCAATCAGCCCCAGCATTTT. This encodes CSASLRGQSNQPQHF.

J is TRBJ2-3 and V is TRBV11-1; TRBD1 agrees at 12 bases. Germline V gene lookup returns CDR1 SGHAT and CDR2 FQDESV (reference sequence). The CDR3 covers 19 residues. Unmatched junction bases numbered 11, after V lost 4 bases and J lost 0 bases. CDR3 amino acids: CASSSKRWDRGHSTDTQYF. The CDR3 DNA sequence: TGTGCCAGCAGCTCCAAGCGTTGGGACAGGGGGCATAGCACAGATACGCAGTATTTT.

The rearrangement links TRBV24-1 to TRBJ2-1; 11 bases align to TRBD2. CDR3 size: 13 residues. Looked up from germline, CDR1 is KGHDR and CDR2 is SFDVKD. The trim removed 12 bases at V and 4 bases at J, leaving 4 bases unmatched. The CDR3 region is CAATSGEYNEQFF. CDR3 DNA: TGTGCCGCGACTAGCGGGGAATACAATGAGCAGTTCTTC.

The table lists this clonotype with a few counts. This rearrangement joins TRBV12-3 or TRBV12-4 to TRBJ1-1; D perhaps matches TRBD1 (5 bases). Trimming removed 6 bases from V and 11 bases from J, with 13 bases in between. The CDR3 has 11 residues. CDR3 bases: TGTGCCAGCAGCTGGGGACCATCCGCTTTCTTT. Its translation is CASSWGPSAFF.

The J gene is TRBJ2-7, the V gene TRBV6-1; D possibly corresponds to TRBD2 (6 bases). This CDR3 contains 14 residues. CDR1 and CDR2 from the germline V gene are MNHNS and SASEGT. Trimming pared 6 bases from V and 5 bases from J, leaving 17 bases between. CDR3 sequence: CASRHARGLDEQYF. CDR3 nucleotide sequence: TGTGCCAGCAGGCACGCGCGGGGCCTGGACGAGCAGTACTTC.

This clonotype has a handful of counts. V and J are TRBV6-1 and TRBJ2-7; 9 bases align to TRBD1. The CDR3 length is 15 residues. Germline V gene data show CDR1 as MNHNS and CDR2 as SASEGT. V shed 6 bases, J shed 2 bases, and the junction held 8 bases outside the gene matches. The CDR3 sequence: CASSGDRAKPYEQYF. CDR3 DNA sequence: TGTGCCAGCAGCGGGGACAGGGCGAAACCCTACGAGCAGTACTTC.